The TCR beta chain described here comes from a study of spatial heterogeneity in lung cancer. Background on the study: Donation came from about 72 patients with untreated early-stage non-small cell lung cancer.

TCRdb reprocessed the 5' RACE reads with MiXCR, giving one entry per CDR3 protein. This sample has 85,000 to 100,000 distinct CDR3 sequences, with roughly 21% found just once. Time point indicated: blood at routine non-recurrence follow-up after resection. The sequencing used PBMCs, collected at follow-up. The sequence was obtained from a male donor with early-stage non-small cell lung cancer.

CDR3 residues: CASSGDQETQYF. The CDR3 DNA reads as TGCGCCAGCAGTGGAGACCAAGAGACCCAGTACTTC. This chain joins TRBV5-1 and TRBJ2-5; D remains unclear. The CDR3 loop spans 12 amino acids. Trimming took 5 bases from V and 0 from J, leaving 5 bases between them. Looked up from germline, CDR1 is SGHRS and CDR2 is YFSETQ.